This is a list of T cell receptor beta chains from one sample in a study of blood T cell repertoires in COVID-19. Using immunoSEQ multiplex PCR, the repertoire was profiled, and TCRdb retains in-frame clones only, with some absent. The table lists approximately 340,000 clones, around four fifths of them singletons. The sample taken for sequencing was peripheral blood. These receptors originate from a man aged 25 to 40 with active or convalescent COVID-19. Both conserved end residues are part of each CDR3. Each record gives: CDR3 protein, V gene.

CDR3: CASSYRGSGANVLTF
V: TRBV6-5

CDR3: CASSEGLAGVDTQYF
V: TRBV2

CDR3: CASSFEGGPQETQYF
V: TRBV11-3

CDR3: CASSPAGQGANYGYTF
V: TRBV5-4

CDR3: CASSVGSLNSYNEQFF
V: TRBV9

CDR3: CAWDPDRGDTYEQYF
V: TRBV30

CDR3: CASSQTGPGGYTF
V: TRBV4-3

CDR3: CASSLSGVQETQYF
V: TRBV28

CDR3: CASSRPPDRAYGYTF
V: TRBV6-2/TRBV6-3

CDR3: CASSPTGNTEAFF
V: TRBV12-3/TRBV12-4

CDR3: CASSSLRDIAYEQYF
V: TRBV11-2

CDR3: CASRDSPYEQYF
V: TRBV6-4

CDR3: CASSSLGLSYEQYF
V: TRBV6-2/TRBV6-3

CDR3: CASTPGLAKNIQYF
V: TRBV5-1

CDR3: CASSSAGGPDEQYF
V: TRBV7-2

CDR3: CASSPLEAPLHF
V: TRBV12-3/TRBV12-4

CDR3: CASSRRQGAGGYTF
V: TRBV7-9

CDR3: CASSAGHPKSYEQYF
V: TRBV2

CDR3: CASSLAGIPDTQYF
V: TRBV5-1

CDR3: CASSYSSGLGVEKLFF
V: TRBV6-6

CDR3: CASSFWTGSSYNSPLHF
V: TRBV5-6

CDR3: CASSEAGHYEQYF
V: TRBV6-1

CDR3: CASSLTPLLPISDTNTEAFF
V: TRBV27

CDR3: CASSPGGLTDTQYF
V: TRBV7-2

CDR3: CASSLGGHCTF
V: TRBV5-4

CDR3: CASKRTGAGEQYF
V: TRBV6-5

CDR3: CATRRDRSTEAFF
V: TRBV24-1

CDR3: CASSPGIQETQYF
V: TRBV4-3

CDR3: CASSQTPLSGRGTGELFF
V: TRBV4-1

CDR3: CASSGTGFHGYTF
V: TRBV6-5

CDR3: CASRYRGLGYGYTF
V: TRBV28

CDR3: CAWGGNRASTDTQYF
V: TRBV28

CDR3: CASSYETTHGNYGYTF
V: TRBV6-2/TRBV6-3

CDR3: CASSQGTSGRGEQFF
V: TRBV4-3

CDR3: CASSYRDRGRLAQYF
V: TRBV7-6

CDR3: CASSQRSGDYNEQFF
V: TRBV4-2

CDR3: CASSLAGTGSYEQYF
V: TRBV7-2

CDR3: CASSLESRDQPQHF
V: TRBV7-2

CDR3: CASSIVWRGWRREKLFF
V: TRBV19

CDR3: CASSSSTDTQYF
V: TRBV7-3